In this sample, the clone carrying this T cell receptor beta chain turned up a few times. The source of the sample is a study of beta chain features in type 1 diabetes. Across the whole study: Regarding age, gender and cell yields, patients proved similar to healthy donors.

Trimming took off 2 bases at V and 6 bases at J, with 29 bases between the two ends. CDR3 length: 20 amino acids. The germline V gene encodes CDR1 MGHRA and CDR2 YSYEKL. Of the isolated RNA, all was reverse transcribed, and so the sequenced material was expressed TCRB transcripts. An average approximately 4 million reads came from naive, central memory and regulatory T cell samples. TCRdb's table, derived via immunoSEQ multiplex PCR, lists solely in-frame clones and lacks some. The sample includes hundreds of thousands of clones, around 10% of them seen just once. Sequenced input: naive CD4+ T cells from blood. This chain joins TRBV4-1 and TRBJ2-1; D might be TRBD2 (6 bases). The sequence came from a young woman in good health. The CDR3 sequence is CASSQPSRRIAVTEPNEQFF. The CDR3 region has the DNA TGCGCCAGCAGCCAACCGAGCCGGAGAATAGCGGTCACAGAACCCAATGAGCAGTTCTTC.